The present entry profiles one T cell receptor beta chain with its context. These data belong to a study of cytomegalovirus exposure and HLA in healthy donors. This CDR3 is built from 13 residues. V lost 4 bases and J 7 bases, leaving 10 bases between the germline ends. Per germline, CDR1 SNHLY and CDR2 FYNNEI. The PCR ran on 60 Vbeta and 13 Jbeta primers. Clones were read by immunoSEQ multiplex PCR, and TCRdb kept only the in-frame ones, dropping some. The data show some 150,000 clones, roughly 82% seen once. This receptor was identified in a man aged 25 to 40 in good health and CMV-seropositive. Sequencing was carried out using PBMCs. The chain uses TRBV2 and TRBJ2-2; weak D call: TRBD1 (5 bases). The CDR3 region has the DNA TGTGCCAGCAGTGGTCAGGGAAACGGGGAGCTGTTTTTT. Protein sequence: CASSGQGNGELFF.